The clone carrying this T cell receptor beta chain was recorded many times. Antigen unknown. The junction shows a germline mismatch at one end, possibly a read error. This specimen comes from a study of post-analysis software for immune sequencing data. Study-wide background: Clinical courses comprised relapsing-remitting, secondary progressive and progressive-relapsing multiple sclerosis.

There are 15 residues in the CDR3. The germline CDR1 and CDR2 sequences are SGHRS and YFSETQ. Tagging with unique molecular identifiers was a feature of the TCR beta cDNA libraries. Input populations of roughly 1 to 11 million T cells gave rise to approximately 480,000 cDNA molecules. In TCRdb, the PCR reads were re-called with MiXCR into one record per CDR3 protein. The data contain hundreds of thousands of distinct CDR3 sequences, roughly 58% of them seen just once; the ten biggest clones take up 4% to 5.5%. Overall study findings and caveats: Roughly 5 TRBV segments (TRBV5-6, TRBV5-1 and TRBV20-1 among them) occurred more frequently in patients than in controls. A significant reduction in normalized Chao1 diversity was observed in multiple sclerosis patients versus controls.

The TCR was taken from a girl between 10 and 17 years old with multiple sclerosis. Material: blood. The J gene is TRBJ2-7, the V gene TRBV5-1; TRBD1 matches 10 bases. For the CDR3, the DNA is TGTGCCAGCAGCTTGGCCGGGACAGGGGCCTACGAGCAGTACTTC. Translated: CASSLAGTGAYEQYF.